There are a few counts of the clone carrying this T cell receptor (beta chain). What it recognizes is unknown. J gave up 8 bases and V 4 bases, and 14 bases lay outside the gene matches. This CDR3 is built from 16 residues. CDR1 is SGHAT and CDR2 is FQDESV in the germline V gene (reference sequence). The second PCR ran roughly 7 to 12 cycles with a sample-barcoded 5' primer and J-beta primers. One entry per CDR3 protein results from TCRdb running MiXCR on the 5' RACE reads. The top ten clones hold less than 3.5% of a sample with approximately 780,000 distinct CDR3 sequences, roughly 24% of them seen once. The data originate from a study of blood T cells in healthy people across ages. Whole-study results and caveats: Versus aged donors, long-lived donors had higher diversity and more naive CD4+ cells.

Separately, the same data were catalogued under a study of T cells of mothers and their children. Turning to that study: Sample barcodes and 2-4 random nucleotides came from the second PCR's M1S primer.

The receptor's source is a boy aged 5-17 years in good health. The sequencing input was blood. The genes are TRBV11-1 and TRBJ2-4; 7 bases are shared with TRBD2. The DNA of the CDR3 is TGTGCCAGCAGCTCCCGTCCCGGGAGGCCCTTTGACATTCAGTACTTC. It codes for CASSSRPGRPFDIQYF.